These 3 T cell receptor beta chains were sequenced from one sample in a study of human T cells and chemical hapten exposure. One entry per CDR3 protein, called by TCRdb with MiXCR from the RACE reads. In the table there are about 94,000 distinct CDR3 sequences, 9.3% of which are singletons. Time point meaning: patch test 2, 6 weeks after DPC sensitization. The treatment: therapeutic diphenylcyclopropenone sensitization with weekly scalp DPC. The source was whole blood, collected in connection with sensitization to the hapten diphenylcyclopropenone (DPC). The source is a woman between 35 and 50 years old with alopecia areata. Some clones in this sample may be carry-over from other donors' samples.

At least ten counts were recorded for this clonotype. This chain links TRBV11-3 with TRBJ2-7; 7 bases map to TRBD2. The CDR3 has 15 amino acids. Germline-derived CDR1 and CDR2 are SGHNT and YENEEA. J lost 0 bases, V lost 5 bases, and 7 bases had no gene match. The CDR3 loop is CASSRTSKSSYEQYF. DNA for the CDR3: TGTGCCAGCAGCAGGACTAGTAAAAGCTCCTACGAGCAGTACTTC.

The V and J genes are TRBV28 and TRBJ2-3; TRBD1 or TRBD2 may be the D gene (5 bases each). CDR1 MDHEN and CDR2 SYDVKM come from the germline V gene. V was clipped by 5 bases and J by 2 bases, with 17 bases between them. The length of the CDR3 is 16 residues. CDR3 residues: CASSTGTRGPTDTQYF. The DNA for the CDR3 is TGTGCCAGCAGTACGGGGACGAGGGGACCCACAGATACGCAGTATTTT.

The table lists this clonotype with many counts. The chain links TRBV5-4 to TRBJ2-5; 7 bases match TRBD1. V was pared by 7 bases and J by 3 bases, with 9 bases of the junction left unmatched. This CDR3 is built from 14 residues. Germline lookup yields CDR1 SGHNT and CDR2 YYREEE (reference sequence). CDR3 region: CASGLTGIEETQYF. CDR3 coding DNA: TGTGCCAGCGGCCTGACAGGGATCGAAGAGACCCAGTACTTC.